The entry below describes one T cell receptor (beta chain). The V gene's germline CDR1 is LNHNV and CDR2 YYDKDF (reference sequence). The CDR3 length is 14 residues. Germline trimming cut 5 bases from V and 4 bases from J; bases unmatched to any gene: 6. These data are taken from a study of blood T cell repertoires in COVID-19. The overall study: Acute and convalescent COVID-19 samples came from the United States, Italy and Spain. Sources were T cells, B-cell-depleted T cells, or PBMCs; the material itself was cDNA or gDNA.

Clones were read by immunoSEQ multiplex PCR, and TCRdb kept only the in-frame ones, dropping some. This table has about 140,000 clones, 75% to 85% appearing once. Source material: peripheral blood. This clonotype was sampled from a man between 65 and 80 years old who had recovered from COVID-19. The V call is TRBV15, the J call TRBJ2-3; 7 bases are a match to TRBD1. The CDR3 sequence is CATSFRQGPDTQYF. CDR3 in DNA: TGTGCCACCAGCTTTAGACAGGGACCAGATACGCAGTATTTT. Combining the CDR3 with reference TRBV15 and TRBJ2-3 gives the whole variable domain DAMVIQNPRYQVTQFGKPVTLSCSQTLNHNVMYWYQQKSSQAPKLLFHYYDKDFNNEADTPDNFQSRRPNTSFCFLDIRSPGLGDTAMYLCATSFRQGPDTQYFGPGTRLTVL.